This TCR beta chain was profiled in a study of early T cells in non-severe SARS-CoV-2 infection. Study context: The authors sequenced bulk RNA from unsorted whole blood, leaving chains unpaired. Study results and caveats: There was a bias toward anti-spike CD8 responses in VDJdb matching, which missed private and CD4 specificities.

Individual cDNA molecules each received unique molecular identifiers attached to them. Each CDR3 protein gets one entry after TCRdb re-called the 5' RACE reads with MiXCR. The table lists under 85,000 distinct CDR3 sequences, more than 13% of them singletons, with about 10% in the top ten. Trimming removed 1 base from V and 1 base from J, with 8 bases in between. Germline V gives CDR1 SGHRS, CDR2 YFSETQ. The CDR3 extends over 14 amino acids. Regarding this clonotype: Antigen: not known.

Sequenced sample: whole blood. This clonotype originated in an adult who was a healthcare worker with PCR-confirmed SARS-CoV-2 infection or an uninfected control (not recorded which). V and J are TRBV5-1 and TRBJ1-1, with a tentative D call TRBD1 (5 bases). The CDR3 region has the DNA TGCGCCAGCAGCTTGTTGCAGGGGAACACTGAAGCTTTCTTT. This encodes CASSLLQGNTEAFF.